This entry lists 7 T cell receptor beta chains sequenced from one sample in a study of blood T cell repertoires in COVID-19. Using immunoSEQ multiplex PCR, the repertoire was profiled, and TCRdb retains in-frame clones only, with some absent. The table shows some 150,000 clones, with 70% to 90% occurring only once. The sequenced material came from peripheral blood. The receptor set was obtained from a man aged 60-69 years with acute or convalescent COVID-19.

This clone was detected once. The rearrangement links TRBV3-1 (or the pseudogene TRBV3-2) to TRBJ1-6; D is ambiguous. V lost 1 base and J lost 6, with 7 bases in between. The CDR3 is 14 residues long. Germline-derived CDR1 and CDR2 are LGHDT and YNNKEL (reference sequence). CDR3 loop: CASSQGGGNSPLHF. For the CDR3, the DNA is TGTGCCAGCAGCCAAGGGGGAGGTAATTCACCCCTCCACTTT.

The rearrangement uses TRBV5-1 and TRBJ2-7, with 10 bases matching TRBD1. In germline, CDR1 is SGHRS, CDR2 YFSETQ. This CDR3 is 14 amino acids long. The junction had 7 bases not matched to a gene; V was cut back by 5 bases and J by 5 bases. The CDR3, as DNA: TGCGCCAGCAGAAAAGGACAGGGGGTGAACGAGCAGTACTTC. It translates to CASRKGQGVNEQYF.

V gene TRBV10-1 combines with J gene TRBJ2-7, with D perhaps matching TRBD1 (5 bases). CDR3 size: 14 residues. V was trimmed by 0 bases and J by 6 bases, leaving 12 bases between them. Germline V gene data show CDR1 as WNHNN and CDR2 as SYGVQD (reference sequence). The CDR3 loop is CASSESQGISEQYF. CDR3 nucleotide sequence: TGCGCCAGCAGTGAGTCCCAGGGTATTAGCGAGCAGTACTTC.

This clone was seen more than once but under ten times. The rearrangement uses TRBV5-1 and TRBJ1-6, with TRBD1 matching 10 bases. The germline V gene has CDR1 SGHRS and CDR2 YFSETQ. The CDR3 has 15 amino acids. V shed 4 bases and J 7 bases; nucleotides not matched to a gene: 5. CDR3 bases: TGCGCCAGCAGCCACGGACAGGGGGGAAATTCACCCCTCCACTTT. This encodes CASSHGQGGNSPLHF.

V and J are TRBV14 and TRBJ2-1, with a weak D call TRBD1 (6 bases). The length of the CDR3 is 16 residues. Looked up from germline, CDR1 is SGHDN and CDR2 is FVKESK. V lost 4 bases and J lost 0, with 13 bases in between. DNA of the CDR3: TGTGCCAGCAGCCGCAAACAGGGTTCCTCCTACAATGAGCAGTTCTTC. Translated, it gives CASSRKQGSSYNEQFF.

V usage is TRBV6-5 and J usage is TRBJ2-1; the match to TRBD1 covers 8 bases. Germline CDR1 and CDR2: MNHEY and SVGAGI. With V trimmed by 10 bases and J by 3 bases, 8 bases remained unmatched. This CDR3 region has 14 residues. CDR3 residues: CAIEGTGLYNEQFF. Written as DNA, the CDR3 is TGTGCCATCGAAGGGACAGGCCTCTACAATGAGCAGTTCTTC.

V is TRBV7-3 and J is TRBJ2-2; 10 bases line up with TRBD2. Per the germline V gene, CDR1 is SGHTA and CDR2 is FQGTGA. The CDR3 runs 17 residues. The ends lost 4 bases at V and 4 bases at J; junction bases unmatched: 9. CDR3 protein: CASSSPVAGGPTGELFF. In DNA, the CDR3 is TGTGCCAGCAGCTCCCCCGTAGCGGGGGGCCCCACCGGGGAGCTGTTTTTT.